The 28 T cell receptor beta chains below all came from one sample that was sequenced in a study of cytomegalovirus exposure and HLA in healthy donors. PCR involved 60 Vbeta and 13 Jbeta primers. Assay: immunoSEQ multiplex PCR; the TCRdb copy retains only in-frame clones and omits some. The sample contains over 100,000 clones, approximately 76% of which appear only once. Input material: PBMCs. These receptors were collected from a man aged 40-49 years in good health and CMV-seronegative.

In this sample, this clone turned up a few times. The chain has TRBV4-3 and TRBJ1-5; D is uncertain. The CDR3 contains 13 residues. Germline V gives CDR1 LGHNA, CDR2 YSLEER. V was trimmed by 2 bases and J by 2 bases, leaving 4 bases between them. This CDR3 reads CASSQTGNQPQHF. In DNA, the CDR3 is TGCGCCAGCAGCCAAACGGGCAATCAGCCCCAGCATTTT.

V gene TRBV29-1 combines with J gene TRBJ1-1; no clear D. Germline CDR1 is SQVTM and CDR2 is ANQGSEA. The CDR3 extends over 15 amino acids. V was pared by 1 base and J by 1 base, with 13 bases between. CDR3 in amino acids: CSVEGEVGRNTEAFF. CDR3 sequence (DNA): TGCAGCGTTGAAGGAGAGGTAGGCAGGAACACTGAAGCTTTCTTT.

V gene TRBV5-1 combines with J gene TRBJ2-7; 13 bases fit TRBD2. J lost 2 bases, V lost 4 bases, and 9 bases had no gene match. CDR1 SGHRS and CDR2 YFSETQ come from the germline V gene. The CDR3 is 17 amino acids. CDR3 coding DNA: TGCGCCAGCAGCCCTGGGACTAGCGGGACGTCTACCTACGAGCAGTACTTC. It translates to CASSPGTSGTSTYEQYF.

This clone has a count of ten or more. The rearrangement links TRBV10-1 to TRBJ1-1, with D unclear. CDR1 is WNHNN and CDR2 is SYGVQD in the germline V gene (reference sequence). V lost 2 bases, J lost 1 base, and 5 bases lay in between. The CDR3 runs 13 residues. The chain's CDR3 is CASSEGQNTEAFF. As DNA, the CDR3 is TGCGCCAGCAGTGAGGGGCAGAACACTGAAGCTTTCTTT.

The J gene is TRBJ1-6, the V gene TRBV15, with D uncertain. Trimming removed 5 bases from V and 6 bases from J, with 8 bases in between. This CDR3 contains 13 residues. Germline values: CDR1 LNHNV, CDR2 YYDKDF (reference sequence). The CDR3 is CATSETFNSPLHF. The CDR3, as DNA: TGTGCCACCAGCGAGACATTTAATTCACCCCTCCACTTT.

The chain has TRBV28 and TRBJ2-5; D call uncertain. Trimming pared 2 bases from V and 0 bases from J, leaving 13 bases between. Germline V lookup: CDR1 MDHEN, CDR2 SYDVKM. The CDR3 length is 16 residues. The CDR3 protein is CASSLGSRLYQETQYF. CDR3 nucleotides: TGTGCCAGCAGTTTAGGGTCCAGACTGTACCAAGAGACCCAGTACTTC.

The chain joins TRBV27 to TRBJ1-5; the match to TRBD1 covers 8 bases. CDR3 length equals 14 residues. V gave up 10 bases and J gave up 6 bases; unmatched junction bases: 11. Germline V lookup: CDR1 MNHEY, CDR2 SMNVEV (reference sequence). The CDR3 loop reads CATPDRESGQPQHF. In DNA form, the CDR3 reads TGTGCCACCCCGGACAGGGAGTCAGGTCAGCCCCAGCATTTT.

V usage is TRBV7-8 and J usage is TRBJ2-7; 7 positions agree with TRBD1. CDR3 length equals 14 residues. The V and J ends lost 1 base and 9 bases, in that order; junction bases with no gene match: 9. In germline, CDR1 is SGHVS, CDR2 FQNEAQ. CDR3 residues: CASSLGDRPTRQYF. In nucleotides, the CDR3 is TGTGCCAGCAGCTTAGGGGACAGACCTACGAGGCAGTACTTC.

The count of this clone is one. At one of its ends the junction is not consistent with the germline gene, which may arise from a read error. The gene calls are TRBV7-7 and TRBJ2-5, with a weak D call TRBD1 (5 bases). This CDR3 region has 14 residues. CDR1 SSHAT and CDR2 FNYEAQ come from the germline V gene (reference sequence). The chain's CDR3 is CASSTDSNQETQYF. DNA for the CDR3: TGTGCTAGCAGCACAGACAGCAACCAAGAGACCCAGTACTTC.

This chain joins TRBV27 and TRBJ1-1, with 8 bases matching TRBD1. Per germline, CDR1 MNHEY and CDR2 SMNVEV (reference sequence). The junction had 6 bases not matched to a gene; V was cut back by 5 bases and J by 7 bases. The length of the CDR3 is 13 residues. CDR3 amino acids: CASSLTGAGEAFF. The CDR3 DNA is TGTGCCAGCAGTCTGACAGGGGCAGGTGAAGCTTTCTTT.

CDR3 amino acids: CASRTDSPLHF. DNA of the CDR3: TGTGCCAGCCGAACGGATTCACCCCTCCACTTT. The J gene is TRBJ1-6, the V gene TRBV28, with D uncertain. Trimming removed 8 bases from V and 8 bases from J, with 7 bases in between. The V gene's germline CDR1 is MDHEN and CDR2 SYDVKM. This CDR3 is 11 amino acids long.

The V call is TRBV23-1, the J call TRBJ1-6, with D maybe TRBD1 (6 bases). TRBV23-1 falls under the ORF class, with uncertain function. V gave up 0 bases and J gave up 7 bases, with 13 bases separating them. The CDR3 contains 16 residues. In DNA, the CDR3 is TGCGCCAGCAGTCAATCGAGGGGGATAGGGAATTCACCCCTCCACTTT. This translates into CASSQSRGIGNSPLHF.

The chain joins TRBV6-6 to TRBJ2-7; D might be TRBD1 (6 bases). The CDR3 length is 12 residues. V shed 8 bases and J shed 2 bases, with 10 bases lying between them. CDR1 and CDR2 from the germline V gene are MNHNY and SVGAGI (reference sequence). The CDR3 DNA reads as TGTGCCAGCCGGGACAATCCCTACGAGCAGTACTTC. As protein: CASRDNPYEQYF.

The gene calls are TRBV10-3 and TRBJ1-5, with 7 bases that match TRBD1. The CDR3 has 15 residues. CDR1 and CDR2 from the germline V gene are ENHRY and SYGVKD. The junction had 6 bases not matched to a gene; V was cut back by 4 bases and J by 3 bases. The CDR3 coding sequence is TGTGCCATCAGTGGGGAGACAGGGACCAATCAGCCCCAGCATTTT. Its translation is CAISGETGTNQPQHF.

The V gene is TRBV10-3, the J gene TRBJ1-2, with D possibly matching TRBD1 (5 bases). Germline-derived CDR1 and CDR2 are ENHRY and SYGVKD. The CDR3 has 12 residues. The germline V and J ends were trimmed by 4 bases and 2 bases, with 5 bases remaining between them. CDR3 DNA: TGTGCCATCAGTGGACAGAACTATGGCTACACCTTC. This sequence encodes CAISGQNYGYTF.

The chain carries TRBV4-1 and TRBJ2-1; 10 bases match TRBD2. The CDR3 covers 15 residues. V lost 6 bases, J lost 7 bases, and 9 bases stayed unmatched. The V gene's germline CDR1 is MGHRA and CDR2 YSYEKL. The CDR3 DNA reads TGCGCCAGCAGGGACGGACTAGCGGAGTTTAATGAGCAGTTCTTC. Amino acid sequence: CASRDGLAEFNEQFF.

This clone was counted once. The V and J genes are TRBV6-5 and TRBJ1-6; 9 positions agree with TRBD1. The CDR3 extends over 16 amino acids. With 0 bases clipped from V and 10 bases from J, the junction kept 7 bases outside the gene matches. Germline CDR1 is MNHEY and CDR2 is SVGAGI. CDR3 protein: CASSYSTQGARSPLHF. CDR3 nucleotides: TGTGCCAGCAGTTACTCGACACAGGGGGCTAGGTCACCCCTCCACTTT.

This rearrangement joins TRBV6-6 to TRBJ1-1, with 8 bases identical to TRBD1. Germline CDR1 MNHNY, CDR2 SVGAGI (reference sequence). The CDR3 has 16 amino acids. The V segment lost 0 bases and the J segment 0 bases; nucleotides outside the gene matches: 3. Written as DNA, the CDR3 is TGTGCCAGCAGTTACTCAGGACAGGGAGTGAACACTGAAGCTTTCTTT. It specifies CASSYSGQGVNTEAFF.

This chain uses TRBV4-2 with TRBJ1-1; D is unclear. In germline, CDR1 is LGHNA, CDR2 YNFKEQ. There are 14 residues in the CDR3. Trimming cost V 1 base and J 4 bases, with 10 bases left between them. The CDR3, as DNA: TGTGCCAGCAGCCAAGGGCAGGCTATCACTGAAGCTTTCTTT. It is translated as CASSQGQAITEAFF.

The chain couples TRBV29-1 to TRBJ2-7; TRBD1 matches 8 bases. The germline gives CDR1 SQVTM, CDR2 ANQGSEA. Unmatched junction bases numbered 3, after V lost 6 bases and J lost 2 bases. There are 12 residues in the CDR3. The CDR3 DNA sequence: TGCAGCGTGGTACAGGGGGCCTACGAGCAGTACTTC. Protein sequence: CSVVQGAYEQYF.

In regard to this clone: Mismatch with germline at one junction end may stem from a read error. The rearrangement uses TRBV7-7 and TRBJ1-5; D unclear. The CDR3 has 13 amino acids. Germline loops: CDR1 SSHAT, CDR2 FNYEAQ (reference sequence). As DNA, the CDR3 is TGTGCTAGCAGCTTAGGTCCGGATCAGCCCCAGCATTTT. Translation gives CASSLGPDQPQHF.

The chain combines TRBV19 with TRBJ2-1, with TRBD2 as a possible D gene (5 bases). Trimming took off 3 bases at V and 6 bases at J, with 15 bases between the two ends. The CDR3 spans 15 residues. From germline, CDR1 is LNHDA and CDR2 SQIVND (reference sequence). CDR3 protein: CASSITGESSNEQFF. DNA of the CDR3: TGTGCCAGTAGTATTACCGGGGAGTCCAGCAATGAGCAGTTCTTC.

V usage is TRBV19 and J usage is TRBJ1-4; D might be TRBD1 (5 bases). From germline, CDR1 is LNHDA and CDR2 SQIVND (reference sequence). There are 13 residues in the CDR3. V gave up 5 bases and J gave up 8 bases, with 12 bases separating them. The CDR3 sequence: CASSGRVEEKLFF. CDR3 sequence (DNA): TGTGCCAGTAGTGGCAGGGTTGAGGAAAAACTGTTTTTT.

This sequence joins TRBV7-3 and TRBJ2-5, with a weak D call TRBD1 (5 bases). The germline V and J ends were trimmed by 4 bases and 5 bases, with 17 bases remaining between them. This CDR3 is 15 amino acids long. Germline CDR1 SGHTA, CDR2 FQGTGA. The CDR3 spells CASSWRRDSLETQYF. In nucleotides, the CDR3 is TGTGCCAGCAGCTGGCGACGAGACAGTTTGGAGACCCAGTACTTC.

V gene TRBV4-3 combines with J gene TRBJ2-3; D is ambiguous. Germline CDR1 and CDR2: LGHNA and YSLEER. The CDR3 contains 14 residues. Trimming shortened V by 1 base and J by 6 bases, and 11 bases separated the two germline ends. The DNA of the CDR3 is TGCGCCAGCAGCCAAGGCGTAAGTTCCGATACGCAGTATTTT. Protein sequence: CASSQGVSSDTQYF.

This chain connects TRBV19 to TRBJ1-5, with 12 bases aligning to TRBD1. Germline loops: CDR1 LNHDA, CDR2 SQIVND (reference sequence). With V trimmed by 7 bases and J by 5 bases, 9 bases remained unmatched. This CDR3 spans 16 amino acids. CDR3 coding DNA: TGTGCCAGTACGACCGGGACAGGGGGCTTCTATCAGCCCCAGCATTTT. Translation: CASTTGTGGFYQPQHF.

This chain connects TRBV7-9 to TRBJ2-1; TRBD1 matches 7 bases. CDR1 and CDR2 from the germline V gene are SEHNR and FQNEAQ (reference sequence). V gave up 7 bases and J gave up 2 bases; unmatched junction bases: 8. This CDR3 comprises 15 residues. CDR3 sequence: CASNPPGGAYNEQFF. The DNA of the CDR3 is TGTGCCAGCAATCCCCCAGGGGGTGCCTACAATGAGCAGTTCTTC.

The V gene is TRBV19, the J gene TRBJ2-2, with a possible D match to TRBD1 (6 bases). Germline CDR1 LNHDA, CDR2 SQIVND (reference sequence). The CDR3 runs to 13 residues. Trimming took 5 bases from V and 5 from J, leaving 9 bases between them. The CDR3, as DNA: TGTGCCAGTAGTCCAGGACAGACCGGGGAGCTGTTTTTT. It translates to CASSPGQTGELFF.